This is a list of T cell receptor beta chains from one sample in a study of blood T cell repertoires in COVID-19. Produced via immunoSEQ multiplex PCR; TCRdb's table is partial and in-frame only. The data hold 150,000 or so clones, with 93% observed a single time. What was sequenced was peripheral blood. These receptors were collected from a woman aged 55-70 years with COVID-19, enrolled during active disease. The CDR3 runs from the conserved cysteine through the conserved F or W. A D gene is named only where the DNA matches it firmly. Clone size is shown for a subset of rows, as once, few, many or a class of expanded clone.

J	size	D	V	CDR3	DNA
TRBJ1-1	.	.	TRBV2	CASSEDIMNTEAFF	TGTGCCAGCAGTGAAGACATCATGAACACTGAAGCTTTCTTT
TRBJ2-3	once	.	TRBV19	CASSIEGPSDTQYF	TGTGCCAGTAGTATCGAGGGCCCGTCAGATACGCAGTATTTT
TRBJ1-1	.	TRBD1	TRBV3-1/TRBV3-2	CASSQGGQGTEAFF	TGTGCCAGCAGCCAAGGGGGACAGGGCACTGAAGCTTTCTTT
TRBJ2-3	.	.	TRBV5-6	CASSSGGQLDTQYF	TGTGCCAGCAGCTCAGGGGGGCAGTTAGATACGCAGTATTTT
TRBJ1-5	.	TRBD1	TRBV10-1	CASTPTGGGCNQPQHF	TGCGCCAGCACCCCGACAGGGGGCGGGTGCAATCAGCCCCAGCATTTT
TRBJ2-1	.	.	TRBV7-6	CASSLTSNEQFF	TGTGCCAGCAGCTTGACTAGCAATGAGCAGTTCTTC
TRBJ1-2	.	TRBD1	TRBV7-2	CASSLSSGTGSGYTF	TGTGCCAGCAGCTTAAGCTCCGGGACAGGTTCTGGCTACACCTTC
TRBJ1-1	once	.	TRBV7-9	CASSHNRIEAFF	TGTGCCAGCAGCCATAACAGGATCGAAGCTTTCTTT
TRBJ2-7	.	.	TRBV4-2	CASSQAGAGDNEQYF	TGTGCCAGCAGCCAAGCCGGTGCAGGGGATAACGAGCAGTACTTC
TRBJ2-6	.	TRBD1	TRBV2	CASTRGGQGTSGANVLTF	TGTGCCAGCACCAGAGGGGGACAGGGAACCTCTGGGGCCAACGTCCTGACTTTC
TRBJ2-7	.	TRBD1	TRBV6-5	CASSIRDRPYEQYF	TGTGCCAGCTCAATCCGGGACAGACCCTACGAGCAGTACTTC
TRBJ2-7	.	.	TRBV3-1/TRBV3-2	CASSQASYEQYF	TGTGCCAGCAGCCAGGCTAGCTACGAGCAGTACTTC
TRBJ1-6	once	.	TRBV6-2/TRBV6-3	CASSYATIAGRSPLHF	TGTGCCAGCAGTTACGCGACTATCGCCGGCAGGTCACCCCTCCACTTT
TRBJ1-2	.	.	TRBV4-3	CASSQDYSGRSYGYTF	TGCGCCAGCAGCCAAGATTACTCAGGGCGGAGCTATGGCTACACCTTC
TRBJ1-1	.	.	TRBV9	CASSVVSGRDEAFF	TGTGCCAGCAGCGTAGTCTCGGGTCGGGATGAAGCTTTCTTT